These 24 T cell receptor beta chains came from one sample sequenced in a study of CD8 T cells in ankylosing spondylitis. TCRdb ran MiXCR on the 5' RACE reads and lists one entry per CDR3 protein. The sample lists 350,000 or so distinct CDR3 sequences, approximately 15% seen once, with approximately 1.1% in the top ten. The source material was blood, either unsorted or a sorted T cell fraction (not recorded which). The receptors shown here come from a male donor with ankylosing spondylitis or in good health (not recorded which).

The chain recombines TRBV19 with TRBJ2-2; D unresolved. V was trimmed by 3 bases and J by 2 bases, leaving 7 bases between them. Germline CDR1 is LNHDA and CDR2 is SQIVND (reference sequence). This CDR3 contains 14 residues. The CDR3 region has the DNA TGTGCCAGTAGTATTTCGATCAACACCGGGGAGCTGTTTTTT. Translation: CASSISINTGELFF.

The chain combines TRBV19 with TRBJ2-3, with a possible D match to TRBD2 (6 bases). The CDR3 length is 14 residues. From germline, CDR1 is LNHDA and CDR2 SQIVND (reference sequence). Trimming stripped 6 bases from V and 5 bases from J, with 15 bases between. CDR3 coding DNA: TGTGCCAGTAGGGACCCGGGACTTCAAGATACGCAGTATTTT. Translated, it gives CASRDPGLQDTQYF.

This clonotype was seen a few times. CDR3 sequence reads: CASSSARQSEEAFF. The CDR3, as DNA: TGTGCCAGCAGCTCCGCACGACAGTCGGAAGAAGCTTTCTTT. The gene calls are TRBV7-9 and TRBJ1-1; a possible D gene is TRBD1 (5 bases). This CDR3 spans 14 amino acids. CDR1 and CDR2 from the germline V gene are SEHNR and FQNEAQ (reference sequence). Trimming took off 4 bases at V and 8 bases at J, with 17 bases between the two ends.

This clonotype was recorded many times. V gene TRBV12-3 or TRBV12-4 combines with J gene TRBJ2-7; 8 positions match TRBD1. The CDR3 consists of 13 residues. V lost 6 bases and J lost 1; bases outside the gene matches: 2. The CDR3 sequence is CASRRQGSYEQYF. In DNA, the CDR3 is TGTGCCAGCAGGCGACAGGGGTCCTACGAGCAGTACTTC.

The table lists this clonotype with a few counts. The chain carries TRBV5-6 and TRBJ2-2; unclear D gene. The CDR3 extends over 13 amino acids. Germline-derived CDR1 and CDR2 are SGHDT and YYEEEE. The germline V and J ends were trimmed by 5 bases and 5 bases, with 10 bases remaining between them. In DNA, the CDR3 is TGTGCCAGCAGGGTCCAAGGGACCGGGGAGCTGTTTTTT. Translating it yields CASRVQGTGELFF. Drawing the rest from reference TRBV5-6 and TRBJ2-2, the complete variable domain is DAGVTQSPTHLIKTRGQQVTLRCSPKSGHDTVSWYQQALGQGPQFIFQYYEEEERQRGNFPDRFSGHQFPNYSSELNVNALLLGDSALYLCASRVQGTGELFFGEGSRLTVL.

This clonotype showed up just a few times. The V gene is TRBV20-1, the J gene TRBJ1-1; D not resolved. Germline lookup yields CDR1 DFQATT and CDR2 SNEGSKA (reference sequence). The CDR3 runs to 12 residues. Trimming removed 7 bases at V and 0 bases at J, with 9 bases between. The CDR3 region has the DNA TGCAGTGTTACTCCCGTGAACACTGAAGCTTTCTTT. The encoded protein is CSVTPVNTEAFF.

V gene TRBV20-1 combines with J gene TRBJ2-7; the D gene is possibly TRBD1 (5 bases). Trimming took 6 bases from V and 4 from J, leaving 10 bases between them. The CDR3 has 11 amino acids. Germline CDR1 DFQATT, CDR2 SNEGSKA (reference sequence). The CDR3 DNA reads as TGCAGTGCCAAGACAGTTTACGAGCAGTACTTC. This sequence encodes CSAKTVYEQYF.

Here the CDR3 reads CASSVGLGPGELFF. As DNA, the CDR3 is TGTGCCAGCAGTGTCGGGCTGGGGCCCGGGGAGCTGTTTTTT. The chain combines TRBV2 with TRBJ2-2; tentative D call: TRBD1 (5 bases). V was clipped by 4 bases and J by 6 bases, with 12 bases between them. In germline, CDR1 is SNHLY, CDR2 FYNNEI. The CDR3 has 14 residues.

This clonotype was seen more than once but under ten times. This chain connects TRBV5-5 to TRBJ2-7, with D perhaps given as TRBD1 or TRBD2 (6 bases each). The CDR3 extends over 15 amino acids. The germline V gene has CDR1 SGHKS and CDR2 YYEKEE (reference sequence). V dropped 0 bases and J dropped 0 bases, with 10 bases sitting between them. The CDR3 spells CASSLAGASSYEQYF. The CDR3, as DNA: TGTGCCAGCAGCTTGGCGGGGGCTAGCTCCTACGAGCAGTACTTC.

The chain joins TRBV12-3 or TRBV12-4 to TRBJ2-6; D is perhaps TRBD2 (5 bases). The CDR3 is made up of 17 amino acids. With 5 bases removed from V and 0 bases from J, the gap between germline ends came to 14 bases. The CDR3 sequence: CASSLRESFSGANVLTF. The CDR3 region has the DNA TGTGCCAGCAGTCTCCGGGAATCTTTCTCTGGGGCCAACGTCCTGACTTTC.

This clonotype was observed a handful of times. The V gene is TRBV10-3, the J gene TRBJ2-3; TRBD2 matches 8 bases. The V and J ends lost 9 bases and 4 bases, in that order; junction bases with no gene match: 3. Germline V gene data show CDR1 as ENHRY and CDR2 as SYGVKD. The CDR3 has 12 amino acids. As DNA, the CDR3 is TGTGCCATAGCGGGGGCACCAGATACGCAGTATTTT. Its protein product is CAIAGAPDTQYF.

The chain recombines TRBV5-1 with TRBJ2-5; D unresolved. Trimming removed 2 bases from V and 5 bases from J, with 13 bases in between. The CDR3 is made up of 14 amino acids. Germline V gene data show CDR1 as SGHRS and CDR2 as YFSETQ. The CDR3 is CASSLPGPMETQYF. The CDR3 nucleotides read TGCGCCAGCAGCTTACCAGGTCCGATGGAGACCCAGTACTTC.

This clonotype was seen many times. CDR3 protein: CSATLDLQDEQFF. As DNA, the CDR3 is TGCAGTGCTACCCTTGACCTCCAAGATGAGCAGTTCTTC. The chain recombines TRBV20-1 with TRBJ2-1; D uncertain. CDR3 size: 13 residues. Germline loops: CDR1 DFQATT, CDR2 SNEGSKA (reference sequence). V shed 4 bases and J shed 8 bases, with 15 bases lying between them.

The V call is TRBV5-1, the J call TRBJ2-3; no clear D gene. The CDR3 sequence is 14 residues long. V was trimmed by 1 base and J by 2 bases, leaving 8 bases between them. Per the germline V gene, CDR1 is SGHRS and CDR2 is YFSETQ. The CDR3 nucleotides read TGCGCCAGCAGCTTGCCCGACTCCACAGATACGCAGTATTTT. As protein: CASSLPDSTDTQYF.

The gene calls are TRBV6-5 and TRBJ2-1, with D possibly being TRBD1 or TRBD2 (5 bases each). The ends were cut back, 7 bases at V and 8 bases at J, with 9 bases in the middle. The CDR3 length is 11 residues. Germline V gene lookup returns CDR1 MNHEY and CDR2 SVGAGI. The CDR3 region has the DNA TGTGCCAGCATGAGGGGCCATGAGCAGTTCTTC. Encoded protein: CASMRGHEQFF.

The chain uses TRBV3-1 and TRBJ1-4; 10 bases fit TRBD1. CDR3 size: 15 residues. V was pared by 4 bases and J by 10 bases, with 9 bases of the junction left unmatched. Germline CDR1 and CDR2: LGHDT and YNNKEL (reference sequence). Here the CDR3 reads CASSPETGGRGKLFF. The CDR3 coding sequence is TGTGCCAGCAGCCCAGAGACAGGGGGCAGAGGAAAACTGTTTTTT.

V gene TRBV3-1 combines with J gene TRBJ2-7; 11 bases map to TRBD2. The CDR3 runs to 16 residues. The V gene end was trimmed by 0 bases and the J gene end by 5 bases; junction bases not matched to a gene: 6. Germline V gives CDR1 LGHDT, CDR2 YNNKEL (reference sequence). In DNA, the CDR3 is TGTGCCAGCAGCCAAGATCTAGCGGGAGGCGAGGACGAGCAGTACTTC. Amino acids: CASSQDLAGGEDEQYF.

This chain joins TRBV5-5 and TRBJ2-7; D is perhaps TRBD1 or TRBD2 (7 bases each). The CDR3 totals 16 residues. Trimming stripped 1 base from V and 3 bases from J, with 17 bases between. CDR1 is SGHKS, CDR2 YYEKEE, per germline (reference sequence). The CDR3 spells CASSLNRDSGDYEQYF. The CDR3 DNA reads as TGTGCCAGCAGCTTGAATCGGGACAGCGGGGACTACGAGCAGTACTTC.

As concerns this clonotype: Since a much larger clone is just one base distant, this may be a read error. The chain uses TRBV25-1 and TRBJ2-1; D is possibly TRBD1 (5 bases). Germline V gene lookup returns CDR1 MGHDK and CDR2 SYGVNS. The CDR3 covers 17 residues. This CDR3 is CASSKYGQGRTYNEQFF. The CDR3 DNA is TGTGCCAGCAGTAAATATGGCCAGGGTCGGACCTACAATGAGCAGTTCTTC.

The sample holds many counts of this clonotype. The junction differs from germline at one of its ends, possibly a read error. Here the CDR3 reads CSAIRGVQSTDAQYF. CDR3 DNA sequence: TGCAGTGCTATCCGCGGGGTCCAAAGCACAGATGCGCAGTATTTT. The V and J genes are TRBV20-1 and TRBJ2-3; a possible D gene is TRBD2 (6 bases). Germline assignment: CDR1 DFQATT and CDR2 SNEGSKA (reference sequence). This CDR3 comprises 15 residues.

This clonotype has only a few counts. The J gene is TRBJ1-2, the V gene TRBV29-1; TRBD1 is a possible D gene (5 bases). Trimming left V 7 bases short and J 4 bases short, with 22 bases between. The germline V gene has CDR1 SQVTM and CDR2 ANQGSEA. The CDR3 runs to 15 residues. The CDR3 sequence is CSARSGTLGVYGYTF. The CDR3 DNA reads TGCAGCGCTCGCTCCGGGACCCTGGGGGTCTATGGCTACACCTTC.

In this sample, this clonotype turned up a few times. This chain uses TRBV10-1 with TRBJ2-3; D perhaps matches TRBD2 (6 bases). Germline CDR1 WNHNN, CDR2 SYGVQD (reference sequence). The CDR3 spans 14 residues. Trimming cost V 3 bases and J 2 bases, with 9 bases left between them. The CDR3 spells CASSDSGLTDTQYF. The CDR3, as DNA: TGCGCCAGCAGTGATAGCGGTCTCACAGATACGCAGTATTTT.

Only a few counts were recorded for this clonotype. V and J are TRBV5-1 and TRBJ1-2, with 7 bases fitting TRBD1. CDR1 and CDR2 (germline): SGHRS, YFSETQ. The J segment lost 7 bases and the V segment lost 5 bases, leaving 8 bases of the junction unmatched. The CDR3 contains 13 residues. The CDR3 loop is CASRQGESGGYTF. For the CDR3, the DNA is TGCGCCAGCAGGCAGGGGGAGAGCGGTGGCTACACCTTC.

This clonotype was counted a few times. The rearrangement joins TRBV20-1 to TRBJ2-1, with 7 bases that match TRBD2. CDR3 length: 13 residues. Germline CDR1 reads DFQATT; CDR2 reads SNEGSKA (reference sequence). V was pared by 5 bases and J by 7 bases, with 8 bases of the junction left unmatched. CDR3 sequence (DNA): TGCAGTGCTGCAGCTAGCGGTGTGAATGAGCAGTTCTTC. This codes for CSAAASGVNEQFF.